This is a list of T cell receptor beta chains from one sample in a study of OX40 agonist ivuxolimab in advanced cancers. The table came from immunoSEQ multiplex PCR; TCRdb's copy has only in-frame clones and leaves some out. The table records around 100,000 clones, 90% of them present only once. Sequenced material: CD4+ or CD8+ T cells sorted from blood, taken in a trial of the OX40 agonist ivuxolimab. The origin of the receptors is an adult with an advanced solid tumor such as melanoma, head and neck, liver or kidney cancer. CDR3s include the opening cysteine and the closing phenylalanine or tryptophan. Each record gives: clone size, J gene, V gene, D gene, CDR3 DNA, CDR3 protein. A D gene is named only where the DNA matches it firmly. For some rows the clone size is stated as once, few or many, or as a class when expanded; others skip it.

clone_size: -; j_call: TRBJ1-1; v_call: TRBV29-1; d_call: -; cdr3_nt: TGCAGCCATGTAGCCAGCCAAAACACTGAAGCTTTCTTT; cdr3_aa: CSHVASQNTEAFF
clone_size: -; j_call: TRBJ2-7; v_call: TRBV4-1; d_call: TRBD2; cdr3_nt: TGCGCCAGCAGCCAAGAGGGAGGGCTAGCGGGGCTTGACGAGCAGTACTTC; cdr3_aa: CASSQEGGLAGLDEQYF
clone_size: once; j_call: TRBJ1-1; v_call: TRBV5-6; d_call: -; cdr3_nt: TGTGCCAGCAGCTTGGGTCGGAGGAACACTGAAGCTTTCTTT; cdr3_aa: CASSLGRRNTEAFF
clone_size: -; j_call: TRBJ2-7; v_call: TRBV9; d_call: TRBD2; cdr3_nt: TGTGCCAGCAGCGTAGTGCAGGGAGGGGAGCAGTACTTC; cdr3_aa: CASSVVQGGEQYF
clone_size: -; j_call: TRBJ1-2; v_call: TRBV28; d_call: TRBD1; cdr3_nt: TGTGCCAGCACCCTCCCGGGGGGGACAGATGGCTACACCTTC; cdr3_aa: CASTLPGGTDGYTF
clone_size: -; j_call: TRBJ1-2; v_call: TRBV7-9; d_call: -; cdr3_nt: TGTGCCAGCAGCTTAGCCGGGGACATGGGGAGCGGCTACACCTTC; cdr3_aa: CASSLAGDMGSGYTF
clone_size: -; j_call: TRBJ1-3; v_call: TRBV6-1; d_call: -; cdr3_nt: TGTGCCAGCAGTGAAGCGAGGGAGGGTTACTCTGGAAACACCATATATTTT; cdr3_aa: CASSEAREGYSGNTIYF
clone_size: -; j_call: TRBJ2-5; v_call: TRBV28; d_call: -; cdr3_nt: TGTGCCAGCAGTTTAACTAGGGGGGGAGAGACCCAGTACTTC; cdr3_aa: CASSLTRGGETQYF
clone_size: once; j_call: TRBJ1-2; v_call: TRBV7-3; d_call: -; cdr3_nt: TGTGCCAGCAGCCCCGGAGAAACAGTTCGCTACACCTTC; cdr3_aa: CASSPGETVRYTF
clone_size: -; j_call: TRBJ1-4; v_call: TRBV28; d_call: -; cdr3_nt: TGTGCCAGCATTCGACTCGGGAGTAATGAAAAACTGTTTTTT; cdr3_aa: CASIRLGSNEKLFF
clone_size: -; j_call: TRBJ1-1; v_call: TRBV29-1; d_call: -; cdr3_nt: TGCAGCGTTGCATGGGACACTGAAGCTTTCTTT; cdr3_aa: CSVAWDTEAFF
clone_size: -; j_call: TRBJ2-2; v_call: TRBV27; d_call: TRBD2; cdr3_nt: TGTGCCAGCAGTCCCTACCCGCGACTAGCGGGGTACACCGGGGAGCTGTTTTTT; cdr3_aa: CASSPYPRLAGYTGELFF
clone_size: once; j_call: TRBJ2-1; v_call: TRBV7-6; d_call: -; cdr3_nt: TGTGCCAGCAGCTTAGGACTACCGGGATTATACAATGAGCAGTTCTTC; cdr3_aa: CASSLGLPGLYNEQFF
clone_size: -; j_call: TRBJ2-1; v_call: TRBV23-1; d_call: -; cdr3_nt: TGCGCCAGCAGGGAATGGGCCGCCAACAATGAGCAGTTCTTC; cdr3_aa: CASREWAANNEQFF
clone_size: -; j_call: TRBJ1-1; v_call: TRBV11-2; d_call: -; cdr3_nt: TGTGCCAGCAGCTTAGATGTCGGGGCAGCTGGTGAAGCTTTCTTT; cdr3_aa: CASSLDVGAAGEAFF
clone_size: -; j_call: TRBJ2-3; v_call: TRBV29-1; d_call: -; cdr3_nt: TGCAGCGTTGTGGGAAGAGGGGATACGCAGTATTTT; cdr3_aa: CSVVGRGDTQYF
clone_size: -; j_call: TRBJ2-2; v_call: TRBV4-1; d_call: -; cdr3_nt: TGCGCCAGCAGCCCACTAGGGGGAGGGCGCACCGGGGAGCTGTTTTTT; cdr3_aa: CASSPLGGGRTGELFF
clone_size: -; j_call: TRBJ2-5; v_call: TRBV5-1; d_call: TRBD2; cdr3_nt: TGCGCCAGCAGCTTCGGGACTATGACGGAGACCCAGTACTTC; cdr3_aa: CASSFGTMTETQYF
clone_size: -; j_call: TRBJ2-1; v_call: TRBV2; d_call: -; cdr3_nt: TGTGCCAGCAGTGATTACAATGAGCAGTTCTTC; cdr3_aa: CASSDYNEQFF
clone_size: -; j_call: TRBJ2-2; v_call: TRBV7-8; d_call: -; cdr3_nt: TGTGCCAGCAGCCATCGAACCGGGGAGCTGTTTTTT; cdr3_aa: CASSHRTGELFF
clone_size: -; j_call: TRBJ2-6; v_call: TRBV9; d_call: -; cdr3_nt: TGTGCCAGCAGCCAAACCACAGGGTACGGGGCCAACGTCCTGACTTTC; cdr3_aa: CASSQTTGYGANVLTF
clone_size: -; j_call: TRBJ1-2; v_call: TRBV5-1; d_call: TRBD1; cdr3_nt: TGCGCCAGCAGCTTGGCCGGACAGGGCTCCGGCTACACCTTC; cdr3_aa: CASSLAGQGSGYTF
clone_size: -; j_call: TRBJ2-7; v_call: TRBV5-1; d_call: TRBD1; cdr3_nt: TGCGCCAGCAGACTAACAGGGGCCTCCTCCTACGAGCAGTACTTC; cdr3_aa: CASRLTGASSYEQYF
clone_size: -; j_call: TRBJ2-5; v_call: TRBV5-6; d_call: TRBD2; cdr3_nt: TGTGCCAGCAGCTTGGGGACTAGCGGGAGTCTAGAGACCCAGTACTTC; cdr3_aa: CASSLGTSGSLETQYF
clone_size: -; j_call: TRBJ1-5; v_call: TRBV30; d_call: TRBD1; cdr3_nt: TGTGCCTGGAGTGTAAAGGGACAGGGGTTTCGCAATCAGCCCCAGCATTTT; cdr3_aa: CAWSVKGQGFRNQPQHF
clone_size: -; j_call: TRBJ1-6; v_call: TRBV6-5; d_call: TRBD1; cdr3_nt: TGTGCCAGCAGGGGACAGGGAAATTCACCCCTCCACTTT; cdr3_aa: CASRGQGNSPLHF
clone_size: -; j_call: TRBJ2-7; v_call: TRBV27; d_call: -; cdr3_nt: TGTGCCAGCAGTTTCATAGGTGGGGGGGCCTTCGAGCAGTACTTC; cdr3_aa: CASSFIGGGAFEQYF
clone_size: -; j_call: TRBJ2-7; v_call: TRBV30; d_call: TRBD2; cdr3_nt: TGTGCCTGGAGTACGGCGGCGGGAGGTGCCTACGAGCAGTACTTC; cdr3_aa: CAWSTAAGGAYEQYF
clone_size: -; j_call: TRBJ1-2; v_call: TRBV5-4; d_call: -; cdr3_nt: TGTGCCAGCAGCCCAAACGGCAGGGCCACCGGCTACACCTTC; cdr3_aa: CASSPNGRATGYTF
clone_size: -; j_call: TRBJ2-2; v_call: TRBV2; d_call: -; cdr3_nt: TGTGCCAGCAGACGGACTAAGCCCGGGGAGCTGTTTTTT; cdr3_aa: CASRRTKPGELFF
clone_size: -; j_call: TRBJ1-1; v_call: TRBV11-2; d_call: -; cdr3_nt: TGTGCCAGCAGCTTACCCGGGTTAGGGTTCTTCGTAGCTTTCTTT; cdr3_aa: CASSLPGLGFFVAFF
clone_size: -; j_call: TRBJ1-1; v_call: TRBV5-1; d_call: -; cdr3_nt: TGCGCCAGCAGCTTGGCCACTGGGGTTAAGGGCACTGAAGCTTTCTTT; cdr3_aa: CASSLATGVKGTEAFF
clone_size: -; j_call: TRBJ1-1; v_call: TRBV14; d_call: -; cdr3_nt: TGTGCCAGCAGCCCGAAAAGGTTAGGGACTGAAGCTTTCTTT; cdr3_aa: CASSPKRLGTEAFF